This T cell receptor (beta chain) was captured by sequencing in a study of cytomegalovirus exposure and HLA in healthy donors. Across the whole study: HLA-typed donors were the source of 80 million to 90 million unique TCRs, which an early data release held.

Broader study findings: Rates of TCR association differed by HLA locus in a later analysis, with DRB1 highest and HLA-C lowest.

At the time of sampling, donors were nominally healthy, though unrecorded immune exposures were likely. As for this clone: No antigen is known for it.

This CDR3 is 18 amino acids long. V gave up 0 bases and J gave up 3 bases; unmatched junction bases: 9. Germline-derived CDR1 and CDR2 are ENHRY and SYGVKD. PCR involved 60 Vbeta and 13 Jbeta primers. Using immunoSEQ multiplex PCR, the repertoire was profiled, and TCRdb retains in-frame clones only, with some absent. This sample lists fewer than 200,000 clones; its ten largest clones have around 1.4%. The sample taken for sequencing was PBMCs. The chain carries TRBV10-3 and TRBJ2-7; TRBD1 aligns across 12 bases. This receptor was obtained from a woman aged 55 to 70 in good health and CMV-seronegative. This CDR3 is CAISESNRDRGQFYEQYF. In DNA, the CDR3 is TGTGCCATCAGTGAGTCCAACCGGGACAGGGGGCAATTCTACGAGCAGTACTTC.